This T cell receptor beta chain was identified in a study of blood T cell repertoires in COVID-19. Germline lookup yields CDR1 SGHRS and CDR2 YFSETQ. Trimming cost V 4 bases and J 2 bases, with 13 bases left between them. The CDR3 is made up of 14 amino acids. The authors' processing: By means of reference gene primer amplification, nucleated cell counts were estimated. Here immunoSEQ multiplex PCR was the method, and the copy in TCRdb shows in-frame clones only, minus some. For V, J and clone size, that table is used; D and trimming come from the DNA. The sample shows fewer than 250,000 clones, around 84% of them seen only once. Seattle researchers signed up patients amid active infection and tracked them longitudinally.

The chain combines TRBV5-1 with TRBJ2-7, with D maybe TRBD1 (6 bases). Specimen: peripheral blood. This sequence originates from an elderly woman with COVID-19, enrolled during active disease. The CDR3 DNA sequence: TGCGCCAGCAGCCTCAGAGGGGGTCCCTACGAGCAGTACTTC. This encodes CASSLRGGPYEQYF. Full variable domain (remainder filled in from reference TRBV5-1 and TRBJ2-7): KAGVTQTPRYLIKTRGQQVTLSCSPISGHRSVSWYQQTPGQGLQFLFEYFSETQRNKGNFPGRFSGRQFSNSRSEMNVSTLELGDSALYLCASSLRGGPYEQYFGPGTRLTVT.